What follows are 9 T cell receptor beta chains derived from one specimen sequenced in a study of STAT5B mutations in CD4+ large granular lymphocyte leukemia. Using immunoSEQ multiplex PCR, the repertoire was profiled, and TCRdb retains in-frame clones only, with some absent. The sample has approximately 33,000 clones, 69% seen once. Material: CD4+ T cells from blood buffy coats. These receptor sequences come from a human donor in good health.

In DNA, the CDR3 is TGTGCCAGCAGCCTTCGGGACGGCACCGGGGAGCTGTTTTTT. Translation: CASSLRDGTGELFF. This chain connects TRBV9 to TRBJ2-2, with D possibly being TRBD1 or TRBD2 (5 bases each). Germline V gene lookup returns CDR1 SGDLS and CDR2 YYNGEE. The germline V and J ends were trimmed by 4 bases and 4 bases, with 11 bases remaining between them. This CDR3 has 14 amino acids. Using reference TRBV9 and TRBJ2-2 for the parts outside the CDR3, the full variable domain is DSGVTQTPKHLITATGQRVTLRCSPRSGDLSVYWYQQSLDQGLQFLIQYYNGEERAKGNILERFSAQQFPDLHSELNLSSLELGDSALYFCASSLRDGTGELFFGEGSRLTVL.

This clone was seen a single time. DNA for the CDR3: TGTGCCAGCAGTGAGCAAATGGTGGGCCCAGGAGGAAAACTGTTTTTT. Translating it yields CASSEQMVGPGGKLFF. This sequence joins TRBV2 and TRBJ1-4; D unclear. The ends were cut back, 3 bases at V and 10 bases at J, with 21 bases in the middle. CDR1 SNHLY and CDR2 FYNNEI come from the germline V gene. The CDR3 has 16 residues.

V and J are TRBV13 and TRBJ1-4; no clear D. The CDR3 runs to 14 residues. CDR1 and CDR2 (germline): PRHDT, FYEKMQ (reference sequence). The V end lost 1 base, the J end lost 9 bases, and 12 bases lay between the germline ends. CDR3 sequence: CASSLEGSAKKLFF. DNA for the CDR3: TGTGCCAGCAGCTTAGAGGGAAGCGCCAAAAAACTGTTTTTT.

This chain connects TRBV18 to TRBJ2-5; D remains unclear. Deletions cut 0 bases from V and 5 bases from J, with 7 bases between. The CDR3 extends over 13 amino acids. CDR1 is KGHSH, CDR2 LQKENI, per germline. CDR3 bases: TGTGCCAGCTCACCACCGGATCGGGAGACCCAGTACTTC. The encoded protein is CASSPPDRETQYF. The whole variable domain, remainder taken from reference TRBV18 and TRBJ2-5, is NAGVMQNPRHLVRRRGQEARLRCSPMKGHSHVYWYRQLPEEGLKFMVYLQKENIIDESGMPKERFSAEFPKEGPSILRIQQVVRGDSAAYFCASSPPDRETQYFGPGTRLLVL.

This chain links TRBV7-6 with TRBJ1-1, with 9 positions matching TRBD1. The CDR3 runs to 15 residues. V was pared by 2 bases and J by 4 bases, with 5 bases of the junction left unmatched. Germline V lookup: CDR1 SGHVS, CDR2 FNYEAQ. The CDR3 DNA reads as TGTGCCAGCAGCTTAACGGGGACAGGGACCACTGAAGCTTTCTTT. Encoded protein: CASSLTGTGTTEAFF.

The chain carries TRBV5-4 and TRBJ2-3; 7 bases agree with TRBD2. J gave up 5 bases and V 6 bases, and 6 bases lay outside the gene matches. The CDR3 has 13 residues. Germline V gives CDR1 SGHNT, CDR2 YYREEE (reference sequence). The CDR3 reads CASTGGSVDTQYF. CDR3 nucleotide sequence: TGTGCCAGCACCGGGGGGAGCGTAGATACGCAGTATTTT.

V and J are TRBV9 and TRBJ1-2, with 9 bases aligning to TRBD1. V lost 1 base and J lost 8; bases outside the gene matches: 0. CDR3 length equals 12 residues. The V gene's germline CDR1 is SGDLS and CDR2 YYNGEE. CDR3 residues: CASSVTGGGYTF. For the CDR3, the DNA is TGTGCCAGCAGCGTAACAGGGGGCGGCTACACCTTC.

The chain employs TRBV2 and TRBJ2-7; possibly TRBD1 for D (6 bases). Germline CDR1 and CDR2: SNHLY and FYNNEI. The ends were cut back, 7 bases at V and 2 bases at J, with 9 bases in the middle. The CDR3 covers 12 residues. This CDR3 is CASTDRTYEQYF. CDR3 coding DNA: TGTGCCAGCACTGACAGGACCTACGAGCAGTACTTC.

V usage is TRBV7-2 and J usage is TRBJ1-5; no reliable D call. The CDR3 has 16 residues. Per germline, CDR1 SGHTA and CDR2 FQGNSA. The germline V and J ends were trimmed by 2 bases and 2 bases, with 13 bases remaining between them. The CDR3 DNA reads as TGTGCCAGCAGCTTAAAGGCAGATCTCGGCAATCAGCCCCAGCATTTT. It is translated as CASSLKADLGNQPQHF.